This T cell receptor (beta chain) was documented in a study of vaccination effects on CD4 cells after COVID-19. Antigen-specific CD4+ T cell clonotypes were called by their expansion after viral peptide-pool culture in ViraFEST. The authors isolated CD4+ T cells after about eleven days of culture. Vaccinees lacked prior SARS-CoV-2 infection and tested negative for nucleocapsid antibodies. Days 3 and 7 were when half the medium was replaced with IL-2 medium. As to this clone: Its specificity is not known.

Assay: immunoSEQ multiplex PCR; the TCRdb copy retains only in-frame clones and omits some. The sample holds about 63,000 clones, about 80% seen once. This CDR3 comprises 17 residues. The germline V gene has CDR1 MGHRA and CDR2 YSYEKL. V lost 4 bases and J lost 2, with 18 bases in between. Whole-study results and caveats: After vaccination, at late timepoints, clones induced by infection and by vaccine contracted markedly. The study enrolled few convalescent patients and sampled no early post-infection timepoints. Just 1 of 255 vaccine-induced clones in healthy recipients was cross-reactive.

The origin of this receptor is a human donor who received a COVID-19 vaccine. J is TRBJ1-5 and V is TRBV4-1, with a weak D call TRBD1 (5 bases). Source: CD4+ T cells from PBMCs cultured with HCoV-OC43 spike peptides, taken before COVID-19 vaccination. Documented subset: HCoV-OC43 spike overlapping peptide pool stimulation. The CDR3 loop reads CASSLYPREVGNQPQHF. CDR3 nucleotide sequence: TGCGCCAGCAGCCTCTACCCCAGGGAAGTCGGCAATCAGCCCCAGCATTTT.